The source of this T cell receptor (beta chain) is a study of blood T cell repertoires in COVID-19. Overall study context: Samples representing acute and convalescent COVID-19 were sourced from the United States, Italy and Spain. From T cells, B-cell-depleted T cells, or PBMCs came the material, which was cDNA or gDNA.

This table comes from immunoSEQ multiplex PCR, and its TCRdb copy is limited to in-frame clones, with some not included. The sample includes about 40,000 clones, about four fifths seen only once; the top ten take more than 14%. The length of the CDR3 is 15 residues. After removal of 4 bases from V and 9 bases from J, the junction contained 11 bases not matched to a gene. CDR1 and CDR2 from the germline V gene are SGHDT and YYEEEE. Sequenced input: peripheral blood. This TCR derives from a middle-aged man with active or convalescent COVID-19. This chain connects TRBV5-6 to TRBJ1-5; 9 nucleotides match TRBD1. This CDR3 reads CASSQGQGPSWPQHF. DNA for the CDR3: TGTGCCAGCAGCCAGGGACAGGGCCCGAGTTGGCCCCAGCATTTT.